This T cell receptor (beta chain) was found in a study of response to subunit inactivated influenza vaccine. General study results and limits: It was suggested by the authors that few new T cells are recruited by each seasonal influenza vaccination.

Worth noting for this clonotype: Antigen: not known.

Trimming took 6 bases from V and 8 from J, leaving 19 bases between them. The CDR3 runs to 14 residues. In germline, CDR1 is DFQATT, CDR2 SNEGSKA (reference sequence). TCRdb independently ran MiXCR on the RT-PCR reads; one entry per CDR3 protein. The sample holds approximately 250,000 distinct CDR3 sequences; more than 9% are singletons and the top ten take approximately 8.4%. This chain links TRBV20-1 with TRBJ1-4; perhaps TRBD1 as D (5 bases). The source of this sequence is a man aged 45-65 years who received an inactivated influenza vaccine. Source: non-naive T cells sorted from PBMCs, taken 14 to 15 days before vaccination. This CDR3 reads CSAILGGSGEKLFF. For the CDR3, the DNA is TGCAGTGCCATTTTGGGGGGGAGTGGGGAAAAACTGTTTTTT.